The 19 T cell receptor beta chains given below trace back to one sample, sequenced in a study of post-analysis software for immune sequencing data (dated by TCRdb to 2014 to 2015). The library was produced with PCR. Sequencing used an Illumina HiSeq 2500. To reduce PCR and sequencing biases, unique molecular identifiers were incorporated into the TCR beta cDNA libraries. TCRdb redid the processing of the public reads, applying fastp at Q25 and MiXCR, and retained in-frame beta chains. Each CDR3 protein appears once, grouped with its most common genes and DNA. The sample table records hundreds of thousands of distinct CDR3 sequences; just under 30% of these occur just once. Jointly, the top ten make up about 0.5% of the sample. What the authors observed across the whole study: Significantly higher frequencies in patients than in controls were found for a few TRBV segments, including TRBV5-6, TRBV5-1 and TRBV20-1.

Antigens of these TCRs are unknown. Sequenced material: blood. The source is a girl aged 5-17 years with multiple sclerosis.

In the case of this clonotype: A read error may account for a junction end that differs from germline. This rearrangement joins TRBV4-3 to TRBJ2-5, with D possibly being TRBD1 (5 bases). There are 14 residues in the CDR3. From germline, CDR1 is LGHNA and CDR2 YSLEER. As DNA, the CDR3 is TGCGCCAGCAGCCGGGTGGCAGGACAAGAGACCCGGTACTTC. Translation gives CASSRVAGQETRYF.

The chain carries TRBV5-6 and TRBJ2-1, with D uncertain. Trimming removed 1 base at V and 0 bases at J, with 11 bases between. CDR1 is SGHDT and CDR2 is YYEEEE in the germline V gene. The CDR3 has 16 residues. Here the CDR3 DNA reads TGTGCCAGCAGCTTGAGACGGGCAAGCTCCTACAATGAGCAGTTCTTC. It translates to CASSLRRASSYNEQFF.

In this sample, this clonotype turned up a few times. This rearrangement joins TRBV7-9 to TRBJ2-7, with 9 bases that match TRBD1. Unmatched junction bases numbered 8, after V lost 7 bases and J lost 7 bases. Germline assignment: CDR1 SEHNR and CDR2 FQNEAQ (reference sequence). The CDR3 contains 13 residues. In DNA, the CDR3 is TGTGCCAGCACCCTACAGGGGGCGCGGGAGCAGTACTTC. Translation: CASTLQGAREQYF.

In its sample, this clonotype was seen a few times. This rearrangement joins TRBV7-9 to TRBJ2-7; the D is unclear. The germline V gene has CDR1 SEHNR and CDR2 FQNEAQ (reference sequence). There are 15 residues in the CDR3. V was pared by 5 bases and J by 0 bases, with 14 bases between. The CDR3 DNA sequence: TGTGCCAGCAGCCGGGCGTCGGCGAGCTCCTACGAGCAGTACTTC. This gives the protein CASSRASASSYEQYF.

V is TRBV20-1 and J is TRBJ2-7; D gene unclear. This CDR3 has 12 residues. In germline, CDR1 is DFQATT, CDR2 SNEGSKA (reference sequence). Trimming cost V 6 bases and J 4 bases, with 13 bases left between them. The CDR3 coding sequence is TGCAGTGCCTTTTCTGTAGGTTACGAGCAGTACTTC. It yields the protein CSAFSVGYEQYF.

J is TRBJ2-1 and V is TRBV10-3; D unclear. The CDR3 has 11 amino acids. V dropped 10 bases and J dropped 7 bases, with 11 bases sitting between them. CDR1 and CDR2 (germline): ENHRY, SYGVKD. DNA of the CDR3: TGTGCCAACATGGGTTTAAATGAGCAGTTCTTC. Its translation: CANMGLNEQFF.

To note about this clonotype: With a much larger clone just one base away, this may be a read error. This sequence joins TRBV6-5 and TRBJ2-7; 7 nucleotides line up with TRBD1. CDR1 MNHEY and CDR2 SVGAGI come from the germline V gene. The CDR3 loop spans 15 amino acids. The CDR3 DNA is TGTACCAGCAGTTACCACCGACAGGGCTCCTACGAGCAGTACTTC. It codes for CTSSYHRQGSYEQYF.

The sample holds a few counts of this clonotype. V and J are TRBV20-1 and TRBJ2-7; D possibly corresponds to TRBD2 (5 bases). The germline gives CDR1 DFQATT, CDR2 SNEGSKA (reference sequence). This CDR3 region has 15 residues. The V end lost 6 bases, the J end lost 4 bases, and 22 bases lay between the germline ends. The CDR3 reads CSAQMGADAMYEQYF. The CDR3 DNA follows: TGCAGTGCGCAAATGGGAGCAGACGCTATGTACGAGCAGTACTTC.

This chain uses TRBV29-1 with TRBJ2-3, with D perhaps assigned TRBD1 or TRBD2 (5 bases each). CDR1 is SQVTM, CDR2 ANQGSEA, per germline. This CDR3 comprises 16 residues. Trimming left V 3 bases short and J 1 base short, with 17 bases between. The CDR3 DNA reads as TGCAGCGTTGACACATACGGGGACCCCGGCACAGATACGCAGTATTTT. Translated, it gives CSVDTYGDPGTDTQYF.

The chain links TRBV4-1 to TRBJ2-2; 11 bases agree with TRBD1. Germline values: CDR1 MGHRA, CDR2 YSYEKL. The ends lost 1 base at V and 5 bases at J; junction bases unmatched: 6. The CDR3 spans 17 residues. The CDR3 is CASSQGWTGGRTGELFF. In nucleotides, the CDR3 is TGCGCCAGCAGCCAAGGGTGGACAGGGGGCAGGACCGGGGAGCTGTTTTTT.

A word on this clonotype: No conserved phenylalanine or tryptophan ends this CDR3, so it is likely a read error. The V and J genes are TRBV5-1 and TRBJ1-1; no definite D call. Germline CDR1 reads SGHRS; CDR2 reads YFSETQ. Trimming removed 0 bases at V and 4 bases at J, with 7 bases between. The CDR3 spans 13 residues. Written as DNA, the CDR3 is TGCGCCAGCAGCTTGGCCCCGGCCACTGAAGCTTTCTGT. Protein sequence: CASSLAPATEAFC.

This chain links TRBV6-2 or TRBV6-3 with TRBJ2-1; 16 nucleotides match TRBD2. Germline assignment: CDR1 MNHEY and CDR2 SVGEGT. The CDR3 is 17 residues long. The trim removed 5 bases at V and 8 bases at J, leaving 9 bases unmatched. CDR3 in amino acids: CASSTGTSGREWYEQFF. Here the CDR3 DNA reads TGTGCCAGCAGTACGGGGACTAGCGGGAGGGAGTGGTATGAGCAGTTCTTC.

V gene TRBV5-1 combines with J gene TRBJ2-3, with 11 bases lining up with TRBD2. The CDR3 is 16 amino acids. The germline CDR1 and CDR2 sequences are SGHRS and YFSETQ. The V gene end was trimmed by 0 bases and the J gene end by 6 bases; junction bases not matched to a gene: 6. The chain's CDR3 is CASSLELAGGSDTQYF. The CDR3, as DNA: TGCGCCAGCAGCTTGGAGCTAGCGGGGGGTTCGGATACGCAGTATTTT.

The chain joins TRBV12-3 or TRBV12-4 to TRBJ2-5; tentative D call: TRBD2 (6 bases). Trimming took off 3 bases at V and 5 bases at J, with 13 bases between the two ends. This CDR3 is built from 14 residues. The CDR3 loop is CASSFGGNMETQYF. The CDR3, as DNA: TGTGCCAGCAGTTTCGGGGGAAACATGGAGACCCAGTACTTC.

A few counts support this clonotype. The V gene is TRBV4-1, the J gene TRBJ1-5; maybe TRBD1 (5 bases). This CDR3 is built from 16 residues. Trimming took off 0 bases at V and 1 base at J, with 10 bases between the two ends. Germline V gene sequence: CDR1 MGHRA, CDR2 YSYEKL. Written as DNA, the CDR3 is TGCGCCAGCAGCCAAGATCGGGGCAGGAGCAATCAGCCCCAGCATTTT. Amino acid sequence: CASSQDRGRSNQPQHF.

In its sample, this clonotype was seen a few times. The V call is TRBV7-9, the J call TRBJ1-1; TRBD1 might be the D (5 bases). V lost 6 bases, J lost 6 bases, and 17 bases lay in between. Looked up from germline, CDR1 is SEHNR and CDR2 is FQNEAQ (reference sequence). The CDR3 has 14 amino acids. CDR3: CASSHQGNGAEAFF. The CDR3 DNA sequence: TGTGCCAGCAGTCATCAGGGAAATGGGGCTGAAGCTTTCTTT.

The chain recombines TRBV7-8 with TRBJ1-1; D call uncertain. Per germline, CDR1 SGHVS and CDR2 FQNEAQ. This CDR3 is 15 amino acids long. V lost 5 bases to trimming and J lost 1 base, with 14 bases between them. CDR3 residues: CASSPLGETNTEAFF. The CDR3 DNA reads TGTGCCAGCAGCCCACTTGGGGAGACGAACACTGAAGCTTTCTTT. The full variable domain, with the rest looked up from reference TRBV7-8 and TRBJ1-1, is GAGVSQSPRYKVAKRGQDVALRCDPISGHVSLFWYQQALGQGPEFLTYFQNEAQLDKSGLPSDRFFAERPEGSVSTLKIQRTQQEDSAVYLCASSPLGETNTEAFFGQGTRLTVV.

This clonotype was seen a few times. The chain recombines TRBV9 with TRBJ2-1, with TRBD2 matching over 9 bases. The CDR3 covers 20 residues. Germline loops: CDR1 SGDLS, CDR2 YYNGEE. The trim removed 0 bases at V and 0 bases at J, leaving 13 bases unmatched. The CDR3 sequence: CASSVGVTSGLRSSYNEQFF. CDR3 in DNA: TGTGCCAGCAGCGTAGGGGTTACTAGCGGGCTTAGAAGCTCCTACAATGAGCAGTTCTTC.

This sequence joins TRBV5-6 and TRBJ2-5; weak D call: TRBD2 (5 bases). The closer fit of TRBJ2-7 to the DNA end suggests the J call may be wrong. This CDR3 contains 14 residues. Germline assignment: CDR1 SGHDT and CDR2 YYEEEE. The CDR3: CASSLGRPGDEQYF. CDR3 nucleotides: TGTGCCAGCAGCTTGGGAAGGCCCGGGGACGAGCAGTACTTC.